This TCR beta chain was captured by sequencing in a study of T cells in Graves' hyperthyroidism and ophthalmopathy. TCR beta CDR3 regions were amplified from RNA. HTBI primers were the set used in a first-round RT-PCR of the TCR CDR3. From the multiplex PCR reads, TCRdb called clonotypes with MiXCR, one entry per CDR3 protein. The data hold about 400,000 distinct CDR3 sequences, with approximately 14% observed a single time. The source material was blood. The receptor comes from a woman younger than 35 with Graves' hyperthyroidism.

The CDR3 bases are TGTGCCAGTGCCGGCAGCCTCTATAATTCACCCCTCCACTTT. This gives the protein CASAGSLYNSPLHF. V and J are TRBV19 and TRBJ1-6; no firm D call. The V end lost 8 bases, the J end lost 3 bases, and 11 bases lay between the germline ends. This CDR3 is built from 14 residues. CDR1 and CDR2 from the germline V gene are LNHDA and SQIVND (reference sequence).